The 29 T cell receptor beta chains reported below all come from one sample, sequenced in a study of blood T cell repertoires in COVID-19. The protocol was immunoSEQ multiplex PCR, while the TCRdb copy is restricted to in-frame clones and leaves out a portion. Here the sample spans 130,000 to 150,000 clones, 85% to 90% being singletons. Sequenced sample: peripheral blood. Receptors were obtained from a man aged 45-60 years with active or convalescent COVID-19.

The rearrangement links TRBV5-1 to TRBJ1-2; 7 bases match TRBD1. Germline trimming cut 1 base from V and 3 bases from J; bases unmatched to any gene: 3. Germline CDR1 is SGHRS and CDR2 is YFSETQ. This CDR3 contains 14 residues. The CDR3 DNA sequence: TGCGCCAGCAGCTTGACAGGGGATTACTATGGCTACACCTTC. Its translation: CASSLTGDYYGYTF.

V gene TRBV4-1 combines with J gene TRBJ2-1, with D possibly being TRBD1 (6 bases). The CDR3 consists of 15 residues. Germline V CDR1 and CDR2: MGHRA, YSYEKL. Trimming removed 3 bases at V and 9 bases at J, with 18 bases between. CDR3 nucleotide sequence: TGCGCCAGCAGCCAGATCGCACTCCTAGGGGGTGAGCAGTTCTTC. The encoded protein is CASSQIALLGGEQFF.

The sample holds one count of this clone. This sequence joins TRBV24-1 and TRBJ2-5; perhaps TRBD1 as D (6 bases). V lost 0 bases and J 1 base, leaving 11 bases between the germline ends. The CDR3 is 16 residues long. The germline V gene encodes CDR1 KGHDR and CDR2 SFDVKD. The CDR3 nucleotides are TGTGCCACCAGTGATTTGGGGCAGGGGTCCCAAGAGACCCAGTACTTC. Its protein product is CATSDLGQGSQETQYF.

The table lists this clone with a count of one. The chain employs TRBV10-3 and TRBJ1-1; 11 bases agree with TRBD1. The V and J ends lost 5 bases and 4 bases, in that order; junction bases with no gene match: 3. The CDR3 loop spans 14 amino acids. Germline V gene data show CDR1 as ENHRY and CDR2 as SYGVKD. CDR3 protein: CAISYGTGGTEAFF. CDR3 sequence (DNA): TGTGCCATCAGTTACGGGACAGGGGGCACTGAAGCTTTCTTT.

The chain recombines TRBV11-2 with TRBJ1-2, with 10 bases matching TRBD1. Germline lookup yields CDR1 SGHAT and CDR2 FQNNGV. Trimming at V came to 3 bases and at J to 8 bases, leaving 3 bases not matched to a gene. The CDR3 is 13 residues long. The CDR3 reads CASSLDRGGGYTF. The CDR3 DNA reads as TGTGCCAGCAGCTTGGACAGGGGGGGAGGCTACACCTTC.

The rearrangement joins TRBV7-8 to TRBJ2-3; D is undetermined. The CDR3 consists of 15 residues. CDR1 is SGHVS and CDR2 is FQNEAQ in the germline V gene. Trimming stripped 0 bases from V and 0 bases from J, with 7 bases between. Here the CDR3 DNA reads TGTGCCAGCAGCTTAGCGGCGGCTAGCACAGATACGCAGTATTTT. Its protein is CASSLAAASTDTQYF.

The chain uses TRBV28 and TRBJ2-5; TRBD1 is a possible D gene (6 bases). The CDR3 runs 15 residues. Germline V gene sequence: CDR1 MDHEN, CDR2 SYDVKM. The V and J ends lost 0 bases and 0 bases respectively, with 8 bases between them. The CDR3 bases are TGTGCCAGCAGTTTATGGACAGGACACCAAGAGACCCAGTACTTC. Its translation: CASSLWTGHQETQYF.

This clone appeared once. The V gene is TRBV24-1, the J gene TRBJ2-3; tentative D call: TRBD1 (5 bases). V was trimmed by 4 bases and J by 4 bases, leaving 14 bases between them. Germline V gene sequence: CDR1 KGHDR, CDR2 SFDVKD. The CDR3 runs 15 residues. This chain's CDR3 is CATSDLGVGSDTQYF. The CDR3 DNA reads TGTGCCACCAGTGACTTAGGGGTGGGTTCAGATACGCAGTATTTT.

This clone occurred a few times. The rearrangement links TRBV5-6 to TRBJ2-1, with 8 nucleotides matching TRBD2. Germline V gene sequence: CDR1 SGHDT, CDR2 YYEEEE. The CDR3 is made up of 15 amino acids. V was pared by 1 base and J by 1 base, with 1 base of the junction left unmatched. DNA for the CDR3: TGTGCCAGCAGCTTGACTAGCGGATCCTACAATGAGCAGTTCTTC. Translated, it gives CASSLTSGSYNEQFF.

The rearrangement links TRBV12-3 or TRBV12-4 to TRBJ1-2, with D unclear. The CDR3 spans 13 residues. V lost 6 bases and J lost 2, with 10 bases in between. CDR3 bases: TGTGCCAGCAGCCGTGACAAGAACTATGGCTACACCTTC. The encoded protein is CASSRDKNYGYTF.

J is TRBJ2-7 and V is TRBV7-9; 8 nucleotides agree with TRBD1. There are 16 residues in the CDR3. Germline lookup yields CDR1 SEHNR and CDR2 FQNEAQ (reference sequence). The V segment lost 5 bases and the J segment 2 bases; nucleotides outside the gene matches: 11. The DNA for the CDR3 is TGTGCCAGCAGCACTCTTGCCGGACAGGGAACCTACGAGCAGTACTTC. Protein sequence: CASSTLAGQGTYEQYF.

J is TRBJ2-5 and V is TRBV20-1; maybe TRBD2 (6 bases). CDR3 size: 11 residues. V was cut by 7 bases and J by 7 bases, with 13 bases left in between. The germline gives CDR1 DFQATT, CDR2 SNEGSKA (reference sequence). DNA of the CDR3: TGCAGTGGGGTTACCGGGGGGACCCAGTACTTC. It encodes CSGVTGGTQYF.

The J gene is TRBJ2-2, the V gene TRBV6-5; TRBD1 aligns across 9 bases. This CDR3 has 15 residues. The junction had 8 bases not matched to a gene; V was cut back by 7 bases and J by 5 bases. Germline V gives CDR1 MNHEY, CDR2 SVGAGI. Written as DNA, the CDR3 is TGTGCCAGCAATCGGGACAGGGTCGGGACCGGGGAGCTGTTTTTT. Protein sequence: CASNRDRVGTGELFF.

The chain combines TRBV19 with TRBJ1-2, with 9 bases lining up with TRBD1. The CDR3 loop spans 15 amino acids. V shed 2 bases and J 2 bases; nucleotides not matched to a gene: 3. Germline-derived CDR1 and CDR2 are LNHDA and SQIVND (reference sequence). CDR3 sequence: CASSIPTGGNYGYTF. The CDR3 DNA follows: TGTGCCAGTAGTATACCGACAGGGGGAAACTATGGCTACACCTTC.

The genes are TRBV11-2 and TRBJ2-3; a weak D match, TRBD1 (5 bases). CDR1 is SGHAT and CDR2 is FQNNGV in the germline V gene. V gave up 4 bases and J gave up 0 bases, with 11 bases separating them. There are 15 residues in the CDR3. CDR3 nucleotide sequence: TGTGCCAGCAGCTCCGTCAGGGTTAGCACAGATACGCAGTATTTT. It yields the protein CASSSVRVSTDTQYF.

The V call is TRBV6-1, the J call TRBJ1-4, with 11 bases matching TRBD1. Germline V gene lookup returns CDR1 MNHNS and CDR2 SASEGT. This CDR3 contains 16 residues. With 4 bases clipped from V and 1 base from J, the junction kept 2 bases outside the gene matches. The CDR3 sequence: CASSVGTGGTNEKLFF. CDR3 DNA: TGTGCCAGCAGTGTCGGGACAGGGGGAACTAATGAAAAACTGTTTTTT.

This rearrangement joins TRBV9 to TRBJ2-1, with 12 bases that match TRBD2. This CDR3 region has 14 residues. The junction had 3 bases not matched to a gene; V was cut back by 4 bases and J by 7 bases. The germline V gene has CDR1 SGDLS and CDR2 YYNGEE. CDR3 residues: CASSRTSGNNEQFF. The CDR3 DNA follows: TGTGCCAGCAGCCGGACTAGCGGGAATAATGAGCAGTTCTTC.

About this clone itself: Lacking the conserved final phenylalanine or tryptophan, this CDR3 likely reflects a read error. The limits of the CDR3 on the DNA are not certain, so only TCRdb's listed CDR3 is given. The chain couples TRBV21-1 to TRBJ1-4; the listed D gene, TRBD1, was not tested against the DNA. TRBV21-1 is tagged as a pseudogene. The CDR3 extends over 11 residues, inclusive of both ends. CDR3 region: CASTPRDRDNV.

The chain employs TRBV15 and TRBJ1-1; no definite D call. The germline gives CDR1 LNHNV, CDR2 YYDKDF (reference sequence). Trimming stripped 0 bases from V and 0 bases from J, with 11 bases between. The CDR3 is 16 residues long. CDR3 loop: CATSRDGRYMNTEAFF. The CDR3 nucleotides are TGTGCCACCAGCAGAGATGGCAGATACATGAACACTGAAGCTTTCTTT.

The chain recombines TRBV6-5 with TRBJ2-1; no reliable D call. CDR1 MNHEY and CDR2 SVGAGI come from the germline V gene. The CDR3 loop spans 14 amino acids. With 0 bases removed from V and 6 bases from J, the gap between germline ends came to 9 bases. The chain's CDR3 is CASSYSPPSNEQFF. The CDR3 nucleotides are TGTGCCAGCAGTTACTCGCCTCCTAGCAATGAGCAGTTCTTC.

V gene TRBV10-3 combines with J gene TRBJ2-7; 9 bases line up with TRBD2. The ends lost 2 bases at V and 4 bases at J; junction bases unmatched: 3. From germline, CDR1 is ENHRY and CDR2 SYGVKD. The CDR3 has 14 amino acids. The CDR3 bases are TGTGCCATCAGTGAGGGACTAGCGCAGTACGAGCAGTACTTC. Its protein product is CAISEGLAQYEQYF.

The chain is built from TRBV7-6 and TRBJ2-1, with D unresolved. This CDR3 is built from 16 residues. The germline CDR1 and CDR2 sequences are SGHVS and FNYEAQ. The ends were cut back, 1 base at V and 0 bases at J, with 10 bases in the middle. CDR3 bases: TGTGCCAGCAGCTTAGACCCTTGGAGCTCCTACAATGAGCAGTTCTTC. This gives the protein CASSLDPWSSYNEQFF.

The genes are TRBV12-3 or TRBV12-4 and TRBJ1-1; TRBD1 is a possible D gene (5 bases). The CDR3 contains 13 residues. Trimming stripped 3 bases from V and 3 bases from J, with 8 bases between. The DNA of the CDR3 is TGTGCCAGCAGTTTGCGGGGGGACACTGAAGCTTTCTTT. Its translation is CASSLRGDTEAFF.

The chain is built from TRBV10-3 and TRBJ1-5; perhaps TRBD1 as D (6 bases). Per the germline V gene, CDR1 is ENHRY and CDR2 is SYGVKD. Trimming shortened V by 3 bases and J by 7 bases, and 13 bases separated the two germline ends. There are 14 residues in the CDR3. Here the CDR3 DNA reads TGTGCCATCAGTGATAGGGCAGGGGAACAGCCCCAGCATTTT. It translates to CAISDRAGEQPQHF.

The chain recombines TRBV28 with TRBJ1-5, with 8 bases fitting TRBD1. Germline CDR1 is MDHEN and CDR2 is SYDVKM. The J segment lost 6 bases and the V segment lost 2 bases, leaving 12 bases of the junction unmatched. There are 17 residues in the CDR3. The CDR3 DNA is TGTGCCAGCAGTTTAGCCCGACAGGGGTTAAGAAGTCAGCCCCAGCATTTT. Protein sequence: CASSLARQGLRSQPQHF.

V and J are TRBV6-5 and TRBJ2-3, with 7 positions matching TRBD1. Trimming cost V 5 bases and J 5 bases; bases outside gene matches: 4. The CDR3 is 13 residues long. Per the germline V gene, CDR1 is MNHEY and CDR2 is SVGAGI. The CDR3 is CASSLTGVDTQYF. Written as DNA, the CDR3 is TGTGCCAGCAGTCTTACAGGGGTAGATACGCAGTATTTT.

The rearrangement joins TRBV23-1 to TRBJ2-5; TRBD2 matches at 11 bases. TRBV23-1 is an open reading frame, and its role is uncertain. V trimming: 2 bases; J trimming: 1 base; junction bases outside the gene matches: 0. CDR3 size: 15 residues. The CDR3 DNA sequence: TGCGCCAGCAGTCAAACTAGCGGGGGCCAAGAGACCCAGTACTTC. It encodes CASSQTSGGQETQYF.

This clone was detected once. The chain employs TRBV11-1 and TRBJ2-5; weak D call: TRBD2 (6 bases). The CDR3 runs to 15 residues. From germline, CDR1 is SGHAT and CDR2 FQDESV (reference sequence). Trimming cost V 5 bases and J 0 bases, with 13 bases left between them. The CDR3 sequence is CASSPGRTNQETQYF. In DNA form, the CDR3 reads TGTGCCAGCAGCCCTGGACGGACTAACCAAGAGACCCAGTACTTC.

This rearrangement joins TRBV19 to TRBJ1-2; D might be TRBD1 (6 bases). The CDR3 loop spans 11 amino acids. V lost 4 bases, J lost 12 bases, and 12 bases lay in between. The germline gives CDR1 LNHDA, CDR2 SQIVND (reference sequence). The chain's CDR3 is CASSKDSVDTF. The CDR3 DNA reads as TGTGCCAGTAGTAAGGACAGCGTGGACACCTTC. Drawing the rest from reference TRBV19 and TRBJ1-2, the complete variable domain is DGGITQSPKYLFRKEGQNVTLSCEQNLNHDAMYWYRQDPGQGLRLIYYSQIVNDFQKGDIAEGYSVSREKKESFPLTVTSAQKNPTAFYLCASSKDSVDTFGSGTRLTVV.